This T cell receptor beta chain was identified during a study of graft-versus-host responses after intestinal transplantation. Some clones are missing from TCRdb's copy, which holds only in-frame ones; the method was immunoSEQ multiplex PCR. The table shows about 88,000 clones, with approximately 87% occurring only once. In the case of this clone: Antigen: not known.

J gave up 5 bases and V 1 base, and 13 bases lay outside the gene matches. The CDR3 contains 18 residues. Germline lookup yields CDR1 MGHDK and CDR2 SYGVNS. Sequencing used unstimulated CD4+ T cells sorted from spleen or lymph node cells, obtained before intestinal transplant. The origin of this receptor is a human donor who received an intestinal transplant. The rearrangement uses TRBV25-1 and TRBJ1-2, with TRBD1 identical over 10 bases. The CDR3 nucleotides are TGTGCCAGCAGTGAATGGCGAGACAGGGGGCCGTCTCGGTATGGCTACACCTTC. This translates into CASSEWRDRGPSRYGYTF.